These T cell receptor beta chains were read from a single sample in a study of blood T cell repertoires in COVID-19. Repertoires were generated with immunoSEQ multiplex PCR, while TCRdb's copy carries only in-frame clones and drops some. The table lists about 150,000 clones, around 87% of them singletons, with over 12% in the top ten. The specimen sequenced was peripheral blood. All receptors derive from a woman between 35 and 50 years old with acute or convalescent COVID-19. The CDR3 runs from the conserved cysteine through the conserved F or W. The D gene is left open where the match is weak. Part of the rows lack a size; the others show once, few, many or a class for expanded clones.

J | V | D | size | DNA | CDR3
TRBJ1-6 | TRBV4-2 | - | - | TGTGCCAGCAGCCAAGAACGTATCACGGCAGGATATAATTCACCCCTCCACTTT | CASSQERITAGYNSPLHF
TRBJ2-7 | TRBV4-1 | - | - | TGCGCCAGCAGTCTAAACAGGGATTCCTACGAGCAGTACTTC | CASSLNRDSYEQYF
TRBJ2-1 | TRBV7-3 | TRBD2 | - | TGTGCCAGCAGCTGGACTAGCGGGAGGGAGGAGCAGTTCTTC | CASSWTSGREEQFF
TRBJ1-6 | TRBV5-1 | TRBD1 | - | TGCGCCAGCAGCTTGGGACAGGGATCTTATTCACCCCTCCACTTT | CASSLGQGSYSPLHF
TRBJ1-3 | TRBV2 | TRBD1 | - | TGTGCCAGCAGTGGACAGGGCGATGGAAACACCATATATTTT | CASSGQGDGNTIYF
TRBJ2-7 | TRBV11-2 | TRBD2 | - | TGTGCCAGCAACCGTTTATTACCGGGACTAGCGGAGAGCTCCTACGAGCAGTACTTC | CASNRLLPGLAESSYEQYF
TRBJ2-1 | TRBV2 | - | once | TGTGCCAGCAGGAGGGGGGGGGCTACAAATGAGCAGTTCTTC | CASRRGGATNEQFF
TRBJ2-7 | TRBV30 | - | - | TGTGCCTGGAGTTCAGCCTACGAGCAGTACTTC | CAWSSAYEQYF
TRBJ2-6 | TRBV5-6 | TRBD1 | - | TGTGCCAGCAGCTTTTCGCAACAGGGGATCTCTGGGGCCAACGTCCTGACTTTC | CASSFSQQGISGANVLTF
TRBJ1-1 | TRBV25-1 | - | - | TGTGCCAGCAGTGAATCAGGGGTTTCGTACACTGAAGCTTTCTTT | CASSESGVSYTEAFF
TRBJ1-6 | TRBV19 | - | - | TGTGCCAGTAGCCTGAACAGGGACATCCTCCACTTT | CASSLNRDILHF
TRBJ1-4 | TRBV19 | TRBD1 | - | TGTGCCAGTAGTATAGGGGGGACAGTGGGTGAAAAACTGTTTTTT | CASSIGGTVGEKLFF
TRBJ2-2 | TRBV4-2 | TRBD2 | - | TGTGCCAGCAGCCGTCCGGAGCGGGGGGAAACCGGGGAGCTGTTTTTT | CASSRPERGETGELFF
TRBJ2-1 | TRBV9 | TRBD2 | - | TGTGCCAGCAGCCCAACCCCAGGGCGGGGGGCCTACAATGAGCAGTTCTTC | CASSPTPGRGAYNEQFF
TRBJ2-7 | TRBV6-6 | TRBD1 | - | TGTGCCAGCAGGCCCGGGACAGGCCGAGGCGAGCAGTACTTC | CASRPGTGRGEQYF
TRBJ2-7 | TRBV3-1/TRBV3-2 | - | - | TGTGCCAGCAGCCAAGAGGCGGGGACTGCGTACGAGCAGTACTTC | CASSQEAGTAYEQYF
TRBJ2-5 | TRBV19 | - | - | TGTGCCAGTAGTATCGTTTCGGCAGGGCTTAAAGAGACCCAGTACTTC | CASSIVSAGLKETQYF
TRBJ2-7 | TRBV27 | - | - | TGTGCCAGCAGGAAGGCGGGGGCCCCATCCTACGAGCAGTACTTC | CASRKAGAPSYEQYF
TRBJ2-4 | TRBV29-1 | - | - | TGCAGCGTTGAAGTTCGGGAGATAGCCAAAAACATTCAGTACTTC | CSVEVREIAKNIQYF
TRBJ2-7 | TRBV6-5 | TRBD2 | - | TGTGCCAGCACCCTGGGACTACCCTACGAGCAGTACTTC | CASTLGLPYEQYF
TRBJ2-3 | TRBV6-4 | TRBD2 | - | TGTGCCAGCAGTGACGGGACTAGCGGCACAGATACGCAGTATTTT | CASSDGTSGTDTQYF
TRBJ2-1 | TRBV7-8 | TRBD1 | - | TGTGCCAGCAGCTCCCGGACAGGGATCAATGAGCAGTTCTTC | CASSSRTGINEQFF
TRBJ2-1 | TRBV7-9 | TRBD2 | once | TGTGCCAGCAGCCCGGGACTAGCGGGAGCTAAATACAATGAGCAGTTCTTC | CASSPGLAGAKYNEQFF
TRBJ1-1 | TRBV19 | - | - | TGTGCCAGTAGTATCTGGACAGACCCTGAAGCTTTCTTT | CASSIWTDPEAFF
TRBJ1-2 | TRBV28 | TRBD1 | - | TGTGCCAGCAGTTTACGGACAGGGGTCTATGGCTACACCTTC | CASSLRTGVYGYTF
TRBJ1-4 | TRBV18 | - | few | TGTGCCAGCTCAGACTCCGGGTCAAAATCCAATGAAAAACTGTTTTTT | CASSDSGSKSNEKLFF
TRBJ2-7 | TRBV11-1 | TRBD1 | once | TGTGCCAGCAGCAGAAACAGGGGAGACGAGCAGTACTTC | CASSRNRGDEQYF
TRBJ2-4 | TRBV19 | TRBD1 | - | TGTGCCAGTAGTCGATTGGGACAGGGACAAAACATTCAGTACTTC | CASSRLGQGQNIQYF
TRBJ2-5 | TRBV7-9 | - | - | TGTGCCAGCAGCTCACCCAGGGGAATCGGGACCCAGTACTTC | CASSSPRGIGTQYF
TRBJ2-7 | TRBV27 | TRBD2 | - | TGTGCCAGCAGTTTGTCGACTAGCCGCAACGAGCAGTACTTC | CASSLSTSRNEQYF
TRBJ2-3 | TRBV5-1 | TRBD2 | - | TGCGCCAGCAGCGGACTAGCGGGAGGGATGGGAACAGATACGCAGTATTTT | CASSGLAGGMGTDTQYF
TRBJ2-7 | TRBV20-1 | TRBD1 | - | TGCAGTGCTAGTGGTCAGGGGGACCTTAAAGAGCAGTACTTC | CSASGQGDLKEQYF
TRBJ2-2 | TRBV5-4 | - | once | TGTGCCAGCAGCTTGGTACAGGGCGGGGAGCTGTTTTTT | CASSLVQGGELFF
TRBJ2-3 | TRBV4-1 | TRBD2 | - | TGCGCCAGCAGCCAAGACCCGGGGGGAGATACGCAGTATTTT | CASSQDPGGDTQYF
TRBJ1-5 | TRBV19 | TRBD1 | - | TGTGCCAGTAGGAAAACGACAGGGGAGACTAGCAATCAGCCCCAGCATTTT | CASRKTTGETSNQPQHF
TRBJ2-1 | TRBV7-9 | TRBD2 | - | TGTGCCATGCTAGCGGTCTACAATGAGCAGTTCTTC | CAMLAVYNEQFF
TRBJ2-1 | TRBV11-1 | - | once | TGTGCCAGCAGCTTAGCGTGGACTGGCGGGAACACCTACAATGAGCAGTTCTTC | CASSLAWTGGNTYNEQFF